The clone carrying this TCR beta chain has more than one count but fewer than ten. The data originate from a study of blood T cell repertoires in COVID-19. The V gene end was trimmed by 2 bases and the J gene end by 4 bases; junction bases not matched to a gene: 1. This CDR3 comprises 14 residues. The germline CDR1 and CDR2 sequences are MRHNA and SNTAGT. The protocol was immunoSEQ multiplex PCR, while the TCRdb copy is restricted to in-frame clones and leaves out a portion. The data show about 230,000 clones, around nine tenths seen once. The TCR originated in a woman aged 18-29 years who had recovered from COVID-19. Source material: peripheral blood. The chain carries TRBV6-4 and TRBJ2-1; 8 nucleotides agree with TRBD2. The CDR3 loop reads CASSDAGGYNEQFF. CDR3 in DNA: TGTGCCAGCAGTGACGCGGGAGGTTACAATGAGCAGTTCTTC.